Below are 4 T cell receptor beta chains sequenced from a single sample in a study of T cells after somatic rescue of genetic block. The protocol was immunoSEQ multiplex PCR, while the TCRdb copy is restricted to in-frame clones and leaves out a portion. The sample has approximately 14,000 clones, 71% seen once. Sequencing was carried out using peripheral blood mononuclear cells (PBMCs). All receptors come from a man between 18 and 35 years old.

The chain uses TRBV19 and TRBJ2-1; weak D call: TRBD1 (6 bases). Trimming left V 6 bases short and J 2 bases short, with 14 bases between. Germline V gene sequence: CDR1 LNHDA, CDR2 SQIVND (reference sequence). CDR3 size: 15 residues. CDR3 sequence reads: CASRSNRAPYNEQFF. CDR3 coding DNA: TGTGCCAGTAGATCTAACAGGGCCCCCTACAATGAGCAGTTCTTC.

This chain connects TRBV27 to TRBJ2-2; D ambiguous. V was shortened by 5 bases and J by 1 base, with 11 bases between the two germline ends. CDR1 is MNHEY and CDR2 is SMNVEV in the germline V gene (reference sequence). This CDR3 contains 15 residues. The CDR3 DNA sequence: TGTGCCAGCAGTGTAACGGTACTGAACACCGGGGAGCTGTTTTTT. It translates to CASSVTVLNTGELFF.

This sequence joins TRBV27 and TRBJ2-5, with 8 bases matching TRBD1. The V gene's germline CDR1 is MNHEY and CDR2 SMNVEV (reference sequence). Trimming took 6 bases from V and 1 from J; bases not matched to a gene: 7. This CDR3 is 15 amino acids long. The CDR3 DNA reads as TGTGCCAGCAGCCCGGGACAGGTTTTCCAAGAGACCCAGTACTTC. This gives the protein CASSPGQVFQETQYF.

The chain has TRBV5-4 and TRBJ2-7; D perhaps matches TRBD1 (6 bases). Between the trimmed V and J ends, which lost 6 bases and 0 bases, there was a span of 16 bases. The germline V gene encodes CDR1 SGHNT and CDR2 YYREEE (reference sequence). The CDR3 runs 15 residues. The CDR3 reads CASMPYDRRSYEQYF. The CDR3 DNA sequence: TGTGCCAGCATGCCCTATGACAGGCGCTCCTACGAGCAGTACTTC. The full variable domain, with the rest looked up from reference TRBV5-4 and TRBJ2-7, is ETGVTQSPTHLIKTRGQQVTLRCSSQSGHNTVSWYQQALGQGPQFIFQYYREEENGRGNFPPRFSGLQFPNYSSELNVNALELDDSALYLCASMPYDRRSYEQYFGPGTRLTVT.